What follows are 7 T cell receptor beta chains derived from one specimen sequenced in a study of response to subunit inactivated influenza vaccine. TCRdb re-derived calls from the RT-PCR reads in MiXCR, one entry per CDR3 protein. Of about 580,000 distinct CDR3 sequences in the sample, 14% are singletons; the top ten hold approximately 12%. Sequences were derived from PBMCs from blood, sampled less than 13 days after vaccination. Source of these receptors: a man aged 50 to 59 who received an inactivated influenza vaccine.

The chain uses TRBV28 and TRBJ2-3; 9 positions agree with TRBD2. CDR1 is MDHEN and CDR2 is SYDVKM in the germline V gene. With V trimmed by 4 bases and J by 2 bases, 13 bases remained unmatched. The CDR3 is 18 residues long. CDR3 coding DNA: TGTGCCAGCAGTTCCCCTATAGCGGGAGATACCCACACAGATACGCAGTATTTT. Its translation: CASSSPIAGDTHTDTQYF.

This clonotype has a handful of counts. The J gene is TRBJ1-4, the V gene TRBV6-5, with D tentatively TRBD1 (5 bases). Per germline, CDR1 MNHEY and CDR2 SVGAGI. V was cut by 2 bases and J by 3 bases, with 10 bases left in between. This CDR3 is built from 15 residues. The CDR3 DNA is TGTGCCAGCAGTTACGCGGAAGGGGCTAATGAAAAACTGTTTTTT. Its translation is CASSYAEGANEKLFF.

This clonotype was counted a few times. For the CDR3, the DNA is TGCAGTGCTAGCATGGCAGGGAGAGGGAATGAGCAGTTCTTC. Amino acids: CSASMAGRGNEQFF. The chain uses TRBV20-1 and TRBJ2-1; TRBD1 or TRBD2 may be the D gene (5 bases each). This CDR3 region has 14 residues. CDR1 and CDR2 from the germline V gene are DFQATT and SNEGSKA (reference sequence). Trimming removed 3 bases from V and 7 bases from J, with 16 bases in between.

This clonotype came up a few times. The chain carries TRBV6-1 and TRBJ1-2, with D maybe TRBD1 (6 bases). This CDR3 spans 15 amino acids. V was cut by 6 bases and J by 4 bases, with 18 bases left in between. The germline V gene encodes CDR1 MNHNS and CDR2 SASEGT. The CDR3 loop is CASSPSVGHSYGYTF. The CDR3 DNA reads as TGTGCCAGCAGCCCCTCAGTGGGACATAGCTATGGCTACACCTTC.

The genes are TRBV20-1 and TRBJ2-3, with 8 bases fitting TRBD2. V trimming: 3 bases; J trimming: 4 bases; junction bases outside the gene matches: 6. The CDR3 has 14 amino acids. Germline values: CDR1 DFQATT, CDR2 SNEGSKA (reference sequence). As DNA, the CDR3 is TGCAGTGCTAGCGGGGGGGCTGAGGCAGATACGCAGTATTTT. It codes for CSASGGAEADTQYF.

This clonotype was seen at least ten times. The chain combines TRBV5-1 with TRBJ2-2, with 8 nucleotides matching TRBD2. The CDR3 consists of 13 residues. Unmatched junction bases numbered 2, after V lost 5 bases and J lost 5 bases. Looked up from germline, CDR1 is SGHRS and CDR2 is YFSETQ. The CDR3 here is CASRPGGTGELFF. In DNA form, the CDR3 reads TGCGCCAGCAGACCGGGGGGGACCGGGGAGCTGTTTTTT.

This clonotype was seen only a few times. The CDR3 sequence is CASSQDGASRSYEQYF. In DNA, the CDR3 is TGTGCCAGCAGCCAAGATGGGGCCTCCCGGTCCTACGAGCAGTACTTC. The gene calls are TRBV3-1 and TRBJ2-7; D is perhaps TRBD1 (5 bases). Trimming removed 0 bases from V and 1 base from J, with 13 bases in between. Germline V gene lookup returns CDR1 LGHDT and CDR2 YNNKEL (reference sequence). The CDR3 extends over 16 amino acids.